This TCR beta chain was recorded in a study of radiotherapy plus CTLA-4 blockade in lung cancer. The CDR3 spans 13 residues. CDR1 is SGDLS, CDR2 YYNGEE, per germline. Trimming took 4 bases from V and 5 from J, leaving 12 bases between them. In its sample, this clone was seen once. Profiled with immunoSEQ multiplex PCR; TCRdb holds only in-frame clones, not every one. The profile shows 65,000 to 70,000 clones, around three quarters of them singletons. V usage is TRBV9 and J usage is TRBJ1-1; the D gene is possibly TRBD1 (6 bases). The sequences come from peripheral blood, collected from a patient treated with radiotherapy plus ipilimumab. The receptor's source is a human donor with non-small cell lung cancer who had a complete response to radiotherapy plus ipilimumab. CDR3 DNA sequence: TGTGCCAGCAGCCCTCCGAGGGGGACTGAAGCTTTCTTT. Translated, it gives CASSPPRGTEAFF. Drawing the rest from reference TRBV9 and TRBJ1-1, the complete variable domain is DSGVTQTPKHLITATGQRVTLRCSPRSGDLSVYWYQQSLDQGLQFLIQYYNGEERAKGNILERFSAQQFPDLHSELNLSSLELGDSALYFCASSPPRGTEAFFGQGTRLTVV.